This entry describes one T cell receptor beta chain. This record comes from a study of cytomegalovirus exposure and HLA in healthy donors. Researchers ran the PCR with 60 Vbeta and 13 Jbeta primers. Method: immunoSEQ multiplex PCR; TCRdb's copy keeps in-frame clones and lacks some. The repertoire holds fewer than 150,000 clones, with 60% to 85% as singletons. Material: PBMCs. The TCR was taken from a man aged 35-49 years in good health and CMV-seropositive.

The DNA of the CDR3 is TGTGCCAGCAGCTTAGATCTCAGCGGGGCCACCTACAATGAGCAGTTCTTC. As protein: CASSLDLSGATYNEQFF. The chain has TRBV11-2 and TRBJ2-1, with TRBD2 identical over 7 bases. The germline gives CDR1 SGHAT, CDR2 FQNNGV. V was clipped by 0 bases and J by 2 bases; unmatched bases: 7. The CDR3 contains 17 residues.